The 21 T cell receptor beta chains listed next were all sequenced from one sample in a study of blood T cell repertoires in COVID-19. Sequenced by immunoSEQ multiplex PCR; TCRdb stores in-frame clones only, minus some. The data show 130,000 to 150,000 clones, with roughly 84% seen just once and 5.8% held by the top ten. Sequencing was carried out using PBMCs or T cells enriched from blood (not recorded which). The receptors shown here come from a woman aged 50 to 65 who had been exposed to COVID-19.

This chain connects TRBV30 to TRBJ2-7; no clear D gene. Germline CDR1 reads GTSNPN; CDR2 reads SVGIG (reference sequence). The CDR3 extends over 11 amino acids. V gave up 3 bases and J gave up 1 base, with 4 bases separating them. The DNA of the CDR3 is TGTGCCTGGAGGAGATCCTACGAGCAGTACTTC. Its translation: CAWRRSYEQYF.

The V call is TRBV5-1, the J call TRBJ2-7; D is ambiguous. This CDR3 comprises 14 residues. Trimming took off 0 bases at V and 0 bases at J, with 7 bases between the two ends. The germline V gene has CDR1 SGHRS and CDR2 YFSETQ. The CDR3 bases are TGCGCCAGCAGCTTGGACATTAACTCCTACGAGCAGTACTTC. Its translation: CASSLDINSYEQYF.

CDR3 sequence: CASSQTGTGNEKLFF. For the CDR3, the DNA is TGCGCCAGCAGCCAAACCGGGACAGGGAATGAAAAACTGTTTTTT. The genes are TRBV4-1 and TRBJ1-4, with 9 positions matching TRBD1. The CDR3 runs to 15 residues. The V segment lost 2 bases and the J segment 5 bases; nucleotides outside the gene matches: 3. Germline V gene data show CDR1 as MGHRA and CDR2 as YSYEKL.

Here the CDR3 DNA reads TGTGCCAGCAGTGTCGCGGAGACCCAGTACTTC. It translates to CASSVAETQYF. This sequence joins TRBV2 and TRBJ2-5; D not certain. Germline V gives CDR1 SNHLY, CDR2 FYNNEI. Deletions cut 4 bases from V and 5 bases from J, with 5 bases between. The CDR3 has 11 amino acids.

The V call is TRBV2, the J call TRBJ2-5; TRBD1 aligns across 7 bases. The CDR3 sequence is 14 residues long. CDR1 SNHLY and CDR2 FYNNEI come from the germline V gene. V shed 1 base, J shed 13 bases, and the junction held 12 bases outside the gene matches. As DNA, the CDR3 is TGTGCCAGCAGTGAAGGGAGTCGACAGGGCCCCACGTACTTC. Its protein is CASSEGSRQGPTYF.

The DNA for the CDR3 is TGTGCCAGCAGTATACGACAGGGGAAGGGCACTGAAGCTTTCTTT. Protein: CASSIRQGKGTEAFF. The gene calls are TRBV27 and TRBJ1-1; 8 nucleotides align to TRBD1. The CDR3 length is 15 residues. Per germline, CDR1 MNHEY and CDR2 SMNVEV (reference sequence). V gave up 5 bases and J gave up 4 bases; unmatched junction bases: 9.

This clone was recorded once. This CDR3 is CASSDPAGGYYEQYF. The CDR3 DNA follows: TGTGCCAGCAGCGATCCAGCGGGGGGGTACTACGAGCAGTACTTC. The J gene is TRBJ2-7, the V gene TRBV7-2, with 10 bases fitting TRBD2. The CDR3 has 15 residues. Germline CDR1 is SGHTA and CDR2 is FQGNSA. V dropped 5 bases and J dropped 3; count of bases not matched to a gene: 7.

The gene calls are TRBV30 and TRBJ1-3; D might be TRBD1 (6 bases). The CDR3 spans 13 residues. Trimming stripped 2 bases from V and 8 bases from J, with 13 bases between. Germline loops: CDR1 GTSNPN, CDR2 SVGIG (reference sequence). The CDR3 DNA sequence: TGTGCCTGGAGTCCTGGACAGACGGACACCATATATTTT. This sequence encodes CAWSPGQTDTIYF. Combining the CDR3 with reference TRBV30 and TRBJ1-3 gives the whole variable domain SQTIHQWPATLVQPVGSPLSLECTVEGTSNPNLYWYRQAAGRGLQLLFYSVGIGQISSEVPQNLSASRPQDRQFILSSKKLLLSDSGFYLCAWSPGQTDTIYFGEGSWLTVV.

The chain uses TRBV11-2 and TRBJ1-3; weak D call: TRBD1 (5 bases). The CDR3 contains 14 residues. Germline CDR1 and CDR2: SGHAT and FQNNGV. V lost 5 bases and J 4 bases, leaving 12 bases between the germline ends. This CDR3 reads CASSRWGDGNTIYF. Written as DNA, the CDR3 is TGTGCCAGCAGCCGTTGGGGGGACGGAAACACCATATATTTT.

The chain uses TRBV4-2 and TRBJ2-5; perhaps TRBD2 as D (7 bases). V was trimmed by 1 base and J by 5 bases, leaving 20 bases between them. Germline CDR1 is LGHNA and CDR2 is YNFKEQ. This CDR3 has 17 residues. CDR3 sequence reads: CASSQVFSGGPGETQYF. The CDR3 DNA reads as TGTGCCAGCAGCCAAGTCTTTTCCGGGGGGCCGGGGGAGACCCAGTACTTC.

V gene TRBV5-1 combines with J gene TRBJ1-1, with 8 positions matching TRBD1. Trimming removed 0 bases from V and 1 base from J; junction bases left unmatched: 5. CDR3 length: 16 residues. Germline V gene data show CDR1 as SGHRS and CDR2 as YFSETQ. CDR3 sequence (DNA): TGCGCCAGCAGCTTGGCCCACGGGACAGGGAACACTGAAGCTTTCTTT. It is translated as CASSLAHGTGNTEAFF.

This sequence joins TRBV19 and TRBJ2-3; 7 bases are a match to TRBD1. The V segment lost 4 bases and the J segment 0 bases; nucleotides outside the gene matches: 1. This CDR3 region has 14 residues. Germline CDR1 is LNHDA and CDR2 is SQIVND (reference sequence). CDR3 sequence (DNA): TGTGCCAGTAGTAGGGGACAGAGCACAGATACGCAGTATTTT. Protein: CASSRGQSTDTQYF.

CDR3 loop: CASSVEPGGSSNEQFF. In nucleotides, the CDR3 is TGTGCCAGCAGCGTAGAACCCGGCGGGAGCTCCAATGAGCAGTTCTTC. V and J are TRBV9 and TRBJ2-1; 7 nucleotides align to TRBD2. The V segment lost 0 bases and the J segment 6 bases; nucleotides outside the gene matches: 9. The CDR3 sequence is 16 residues long. Germline V gene data show CDR1 as SGDLS and CDR2 as YYNGEE.

This clone was detected a few times. J is TRBJ1-1 and V is TRBV5-6; D is perhaps TRBD1 (5 bases). The V end was cut by 2 bases, the J end by 7 bases, with 15 bases between. CDR1 is SGHDT and CDR2 is YYEEEE in the germline V gene. This CDR3 comprises 14 residues. CDR3 nucleotide sequence: TGTGCCAGCAGCTTAGGGTTCAGGGTGGATGAAGCTTTCTTT. This codes for CASSLGFRVDEAFF.

The chain carries TRBV5-6 and TRBJ2-6, with D uncertain. Trimming left V 4 bases short and J 1 base short, with 9 bases between. The length of the CDR3 is 15 residues. Germline CDR1 is SGHDT and CDR2 is YYEEEE. DNA for the CDR3: TGTGCCAGCAGCCTAGACCGTTCTGGGGCCAACGTCCTGACTTTC. As protein: CASSLDRSGANVLTF. Drawing the rest from reference TRBV5-6 and TRBJ2-6, the complete variable domain is DAGVTQSPTHLIKTRGQQVTLRCSPKSGHDTVSWYQQALGQGPQFIFQYYEEEERQRGNFPDRFSGHQFPNYSSELNVNALLLGDSALYLCASSLDRSGANVLTFGAGSRLTVL.

This rearrangement joins TRBV15 to TRBJ2-5; 8 bases are a match to TRBD1. V lost 0 bases, J lost 4 bases, and 13 bases stayed unmatched. CDR1 is LNHNV and CDR2 is YYDKDF in the germline V gene (reference sequence). This CDR3 has 18 amino acids. The DNA of the CDR3 is TGTGCCACCAGCAGAGACCTTCGAGACAGGGGAGAGGGAGAGACCCAGTACTTC. Protein sequence: CATSRDLRDRGEGETQYF.

The CDR3 region has the DNA TGTGCCAGTACTCGGAGGGGCGCAGATACGCAGTATTTT. Residues: CASTRRGADTQYF. The rearrangement joins TRBV19 to TRBJ2-3, with a possible D match to TRBD2 (6 bases). Germline CDR1 reads LNHDA; CDR2 reads SQIVND (reference sequence). This CDR3 is built from 13 residues. Trimming left V 7 bases short and J 4 bases short, with 12 bases between.

This clone was picked up one time. DNA of the CDR3: TGTGCCAGCAGATATGCAGGGGTTTATGGCTACACCTTC. This encodes CASRYAGVYGYTF. The V gene is TRBV12-3 or TRBV12-4, the J gene TRBJ1-2; tentative D call: TRBD1 (6 bases). V was shortened by 6 bases and J by 5 bases, with 13 bases between the two germline ends. This CDR3 comprises 13 residues.

The genes are TRBV18 and TRBJ2-7, with 7 bases matching TRBD1. The CDR3 runs 14 residues. J lost 7 bases, V lost 2 bases, and 8 bases had no gene match. CDR1 is KGHSH, CDR2 LQKENI, per germline. The CDR3 DNA reads as TGTGCCAGCTCACCAACGACAGGGAAGGAAGAGCAGTACTTC. Translating gives CASSPTTGKEEQYF.

This sequence joins TRBV7-3 and TRBJ2-1; D remains unclear. Germline V gene lookup returns CDR1 SGHTA and CDR2 FQGTGA. The CDR3 totals 15 residues. V dropped 0 bases and J dropped 8 bases, with 14 bases sitting between them. The CDR3 DNA is TGTGCCAGCAGCTTAACAGGAGAGCGTTTGGATGAGCAGTTCTTC. It codes for CASSLTGERLDEQFF.

The genes are TRBV2 and TRBJ2-1; no definite D call. The germline V and J ends were trimmed by 9 bases and 6 bases, with 15 bases remaining between them. Germline V CDR1 and CDR2: SNHLY, FYNNEI. This CDR3 region has 13 residues. The CDR3 DNA reads as TGTGCCAGGTCAGGTTCCTCAGGCAATGAGCAGTTCTTC. This gives the protein CARSGSSGNEQFF.